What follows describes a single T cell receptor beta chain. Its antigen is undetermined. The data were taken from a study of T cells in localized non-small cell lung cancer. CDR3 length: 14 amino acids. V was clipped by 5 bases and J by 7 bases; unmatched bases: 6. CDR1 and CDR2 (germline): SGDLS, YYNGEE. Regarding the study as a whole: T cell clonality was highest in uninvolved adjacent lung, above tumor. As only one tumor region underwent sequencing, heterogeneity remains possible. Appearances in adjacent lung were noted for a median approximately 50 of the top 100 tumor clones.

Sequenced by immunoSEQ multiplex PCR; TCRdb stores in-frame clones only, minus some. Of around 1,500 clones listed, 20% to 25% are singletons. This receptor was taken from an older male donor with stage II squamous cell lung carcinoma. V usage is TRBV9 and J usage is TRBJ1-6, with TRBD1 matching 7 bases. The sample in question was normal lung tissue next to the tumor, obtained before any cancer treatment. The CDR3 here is CASRTGTANSPLHF. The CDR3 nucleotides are TGTGCCAGCAGGACCGGGACAGCCAATTCACCCCTCCACTTT.